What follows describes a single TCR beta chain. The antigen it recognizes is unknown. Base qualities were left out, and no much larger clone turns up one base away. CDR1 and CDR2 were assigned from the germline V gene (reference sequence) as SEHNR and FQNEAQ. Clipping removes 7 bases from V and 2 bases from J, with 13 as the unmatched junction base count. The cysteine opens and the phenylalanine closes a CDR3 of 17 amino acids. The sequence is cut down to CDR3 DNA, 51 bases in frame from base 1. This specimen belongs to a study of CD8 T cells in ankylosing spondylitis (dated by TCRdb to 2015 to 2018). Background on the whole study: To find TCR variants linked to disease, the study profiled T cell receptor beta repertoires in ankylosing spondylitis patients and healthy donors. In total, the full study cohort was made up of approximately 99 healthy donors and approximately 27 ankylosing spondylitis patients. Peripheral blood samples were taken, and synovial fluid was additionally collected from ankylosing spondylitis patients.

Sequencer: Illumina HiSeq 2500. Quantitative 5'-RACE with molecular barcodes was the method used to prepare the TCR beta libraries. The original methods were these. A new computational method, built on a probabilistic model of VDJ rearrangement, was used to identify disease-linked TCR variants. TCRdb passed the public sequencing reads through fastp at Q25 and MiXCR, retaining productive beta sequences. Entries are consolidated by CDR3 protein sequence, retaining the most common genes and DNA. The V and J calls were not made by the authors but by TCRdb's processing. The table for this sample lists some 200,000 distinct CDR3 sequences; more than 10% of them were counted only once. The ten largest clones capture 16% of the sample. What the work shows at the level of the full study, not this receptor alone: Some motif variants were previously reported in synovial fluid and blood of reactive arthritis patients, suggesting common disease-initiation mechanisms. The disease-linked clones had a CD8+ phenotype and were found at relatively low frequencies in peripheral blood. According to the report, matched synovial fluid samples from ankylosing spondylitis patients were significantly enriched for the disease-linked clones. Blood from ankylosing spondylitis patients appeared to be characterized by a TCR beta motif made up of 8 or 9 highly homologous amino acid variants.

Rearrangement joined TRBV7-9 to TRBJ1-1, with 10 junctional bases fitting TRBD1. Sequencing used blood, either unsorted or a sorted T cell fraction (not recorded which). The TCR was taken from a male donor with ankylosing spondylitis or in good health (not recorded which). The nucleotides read TGTGCCAGCACTCCTCCGGGACAGGGGTTCGTTAACACTGAAGCTTTCTTT. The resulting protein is CASTPPGQGFVNTEAFF.